The clone carrying this TCR beta chain is categorized as medium-sized (0.01 to 0.1%). Its cognate antigen is unknown. As every portion of the isolated RNA was reverse transcribed, the sequencing read expressed TCRB transcripts. Here immunoSEQ multiplex PCR was the method, and the copy in TCRdb shows in-frame clones only, minus some. The sample consists of tens of thousands of clones, over 60% of them appearing once. The V segment lost 4 bases and the J segment 5 bases; nucleotides outside the gene matches: 5. CDR1 and CDR2 from the germline V gene are LNHDA and SQIVND (reference sequence). This CDR3 is 14 amino acids long. The entry originates in a study of beta chain features in type 1 diabetes. Study-level results: Patients showed naive, central memory and Treg TCRB repertoires that appeared more similar than those of healthy donors. Across all four CD4+ subsets, people with type 1 diabetes showed modestly shorter TCRB CDR3s.

The sequenced sample consisted of Tregs from blood. The chain couples TRBV19 to TRBJ2-5; 9 bases are shared with TRBD2. The TCR comes from a woman aged 18-30 years with type 1 diabetes. The CDR3 is CASSSGRAWETQYF. The DNA for the CDR3 is TGTGCCAGTAGTAGCGGGAGGGCCTGGGAGACCCAGTACTTC.